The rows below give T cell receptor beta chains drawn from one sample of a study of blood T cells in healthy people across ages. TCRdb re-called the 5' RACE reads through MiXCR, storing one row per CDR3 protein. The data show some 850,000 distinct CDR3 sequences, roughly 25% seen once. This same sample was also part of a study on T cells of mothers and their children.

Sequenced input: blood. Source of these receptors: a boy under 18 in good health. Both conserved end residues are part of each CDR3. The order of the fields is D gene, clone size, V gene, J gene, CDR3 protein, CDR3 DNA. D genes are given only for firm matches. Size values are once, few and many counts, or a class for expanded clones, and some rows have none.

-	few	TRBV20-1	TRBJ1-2	CSARPYKAGYTF	TGCAGTGCTAGACCCTACAAGGCTGGCTACACCTTC
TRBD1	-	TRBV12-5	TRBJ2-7	CASGRRQGATYEQYF	TGTGCTAGTGGCCGTCGACAGGGGGCCACCTACGAGCAGTACTTC
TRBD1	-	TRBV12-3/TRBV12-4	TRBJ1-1	CASSLGTGGGAFF	TGTGCCAGCAGTCTCGGGACAGGGGGGGGAGCTTTCTTT
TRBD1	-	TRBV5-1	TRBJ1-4	CASSRGQPQEKLFF	TGCGCCAGCAGCCGGGGACAGCCTCAGGAAAAACTGTTTTTT
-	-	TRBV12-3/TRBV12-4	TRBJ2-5	CASSQTEAPIQETQYF	TGTGCCAGCAGCCAAACAGAAGCGCCCATCCAAGAGACCCAGTACTTC
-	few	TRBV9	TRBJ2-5	CASSQTSQGETQYF	TGTGCCAGCAGCCAGACGTCGCAAGGGGAGACCCAGTACTTC
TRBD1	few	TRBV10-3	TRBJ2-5	CAISVAGQGQETQYF	TGTGCCATCAGTGTTGCGGGACAGGGTCAAGAGACCCAGTACTTC
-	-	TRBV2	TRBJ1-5	CASSEGIGNQPQHF	TGTGCCAGCAGTGAAGGTATCGGCAATCAGCCCCAGCATTTT
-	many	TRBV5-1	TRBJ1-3	CASSLDVGGPSGNTIYF	TGCGCCAGCAGCTTGGACGTGGGAGGCCCCTCTGGAAACACCATATATTTT
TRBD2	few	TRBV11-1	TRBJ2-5	CASSDTRGEETQYF	TGTGCCAGCAGCGATACTCGGGGGGAAGAGACCCAGTACTTC
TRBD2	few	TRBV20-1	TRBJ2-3	CSAGGVGPTDTRYF	TGCAGTGCTGGGGGGGTCGGTCCCACAGATACGCGGTATTTT
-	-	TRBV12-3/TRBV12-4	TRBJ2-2	CASRSPLGGRAGELFF	TGTGCCAGCAGATCCCCCCTGGGGGGAAGGGCCGGGGAACTGTTTTTT
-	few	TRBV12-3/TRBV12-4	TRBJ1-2	CASNSRGANYGYTF	TGTGCCAGCAACTCCCGGGGAGCTAACTATGGCTACACCTTC
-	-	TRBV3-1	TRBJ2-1	CASSRPGHEQFF	TGTGCCAGCAGCCGCCCGGGGCATGAGCAGTTCTTC
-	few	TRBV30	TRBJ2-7	CAWTLSGVAYEQYF	TGTGCCTGGACTCTTTCAGGGGTGGCGTACGAGCAGTACTTC
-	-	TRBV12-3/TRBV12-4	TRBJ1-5	CASSLLHQPQHF	TGTGCCAGCAGTCTCCTGCATCAGCCCCAGCACTTT
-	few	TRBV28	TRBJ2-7	CASSIKPGTGDYEQYF	TGTGCCAGCAGCATCAAACCCGGGACGGGAGACTACGAGCAGTACTTC
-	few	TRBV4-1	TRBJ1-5	CASSQAGQPQHF	TGCGCCAGCAGCCAAGCAGGTCAGCCCCAGCATTTT
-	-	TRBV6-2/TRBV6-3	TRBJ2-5	CASSYTFRGSRETQYF	TGTGCCAGCAGTTACACTTTCCGGGGGTCCAGGGAGACCCAGTACTTC
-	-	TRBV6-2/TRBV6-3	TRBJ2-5	CASSYGQGPTDQETQYF	TGTGCCAGCAGTTATGGACAAGGGCCCACTGACCAAGAGACCCAGTACTTC
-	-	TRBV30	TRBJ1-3	CAWSVFAVDTIYF	TGTGCCTGGAGTGTCTTCGCGGTGGACACCATATATTTT
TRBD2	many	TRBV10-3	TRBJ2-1	CAINQGGHEQFF	TGTGCCATCAACCAGGGAGGGCATGAGCAGTTCTTC
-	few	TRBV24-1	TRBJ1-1	CATSDGDTEAFF	TGTGCCACCAGCGACGGGGACACTGAAGCTTTCTTT
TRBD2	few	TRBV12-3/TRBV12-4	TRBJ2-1	CASMEAGGGAHNEQFF	TGTGCCAGCATGGAAGCGGGGGGGGGCGCCCACAATGAGCAGTTCTTC
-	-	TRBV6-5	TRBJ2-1	CAAFSGDEQFF	TGTGCCGCGTTTAGCGGCGATGAGCAGTTCTTC
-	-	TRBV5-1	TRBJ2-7	CASSPRRDGSYEQYF	TGCGCCAGCAGCCCGAGGAGGGACGGCTCCTACGAGCAGTACTTC
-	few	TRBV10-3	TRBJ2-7	CAIREGSGRGEQYF	TGTGCCATCAGGGAGGGCAGTGGACGGGGTGAGCAGTACTTC
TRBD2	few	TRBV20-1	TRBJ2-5	CSARDLLASGGVGGEETQYF	TGCAGTGCTAGAGATCTCCTGGCTAGCGGGGGGGTCGGCGGGGAAGAGACCCAGTACTTC
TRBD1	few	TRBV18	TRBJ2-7	CASSPRAGGFYEQYF	TGTGCCAGCTCACCTCGGGCAGGGGGCTTTTACGAGCAGTACTTC
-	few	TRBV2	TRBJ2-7	CASRADSTYEQYF	TGTGCCAGCAGGGCGGACAGCACCTACGAGCAGTACTTC
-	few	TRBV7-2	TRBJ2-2	CASSLGSFIANTGELFF	TGTGCCAGCAGCTTAGGATCCTTTATAGCGAACACCGGGGAGCTGTTTTTT
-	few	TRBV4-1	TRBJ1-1	CASSQDWVTEAFF	TGCGCCAGCAGCCAAGATTGGGTGACTGAAGCTTTCTTT
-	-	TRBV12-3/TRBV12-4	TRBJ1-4	CASSFQQGGKLFF	TGTGCCAGCAGTTTTCAGCAGGGTGGAAAACTGTTTTTT
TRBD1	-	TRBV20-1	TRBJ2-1	CSAGTGMDEQFF	TGCAGTGCGGGGACAGGAATGGATGAGCAGTTCTTC
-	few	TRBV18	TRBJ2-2	CASSPREVTGELFF	TGTGCCAGCTCACCACGGGAGGTCACCGGGGAGCTGTTTTTT
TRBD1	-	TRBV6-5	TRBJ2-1	CASSPTGGTRNEQFF	TGTGCCAGCAGTCCCACAGGGGGCACTAGGAATGAGCAGTTCTTC
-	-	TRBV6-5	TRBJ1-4	CASSRGQRNEKLFF	TGTGCCAGCAGCAGAGGACAGAGAAATGAAAAACTGTTTTTT
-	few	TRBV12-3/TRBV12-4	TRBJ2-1	CASRQLLNEQFF	TGTGCCAGCAGACAGCTTTTGAATGAGCAGTTCTTC
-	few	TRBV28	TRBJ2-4	CAGSFEEGDKGKNIQYF	TGTGCCGGCAGTTTTGAGGAAGGGGACAAGGGCAAAAACATTCAGTACTTC
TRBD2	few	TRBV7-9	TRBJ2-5	CASSPGLPPQYF	TGTGCCAGCAGCCCGGGACTACCTCCTCAGTACTTC
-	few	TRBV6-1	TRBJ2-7	CASSPEDWMAYEQYF	TGTGCCAGCAGTCCCGAGGACTGGATGGCCTACGAGCAGTACTTC
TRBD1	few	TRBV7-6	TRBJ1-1	CASSPTGQGAEAFF	TGTGCCAGCAGCCCGACCGGACAGGGTGCTGAAGCTTTCTTT
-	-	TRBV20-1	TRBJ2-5	CSANPWGREETQYF	TGCAGTGCTAACCCATGGGGCCGGGAGGAGACCCAGTACTTC
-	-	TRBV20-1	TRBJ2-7	CSARDLQASSYEQYF	TGCAGTGCTAGAGATCTACAGGCCAGCTCCTACGAGCAGTACTTC
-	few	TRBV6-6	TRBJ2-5	CACSPRGNSETQYF	TGTGCCTGCAGTCCCCGGGGGAATTCAGAGACCCAGTACTTC
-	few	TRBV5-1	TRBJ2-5	CASSLALVGHKETQYF	TGCGCCAGCAGCTTGGCCCTGGTAGGCCACAAAGAGACCCAGTACTTC
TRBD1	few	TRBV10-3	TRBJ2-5	CAISESDRGETQYF	TGTGCCATCAGTGAGTCTGACAGGGGCGAGACCCAGTACTTC
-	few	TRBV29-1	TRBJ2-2	CSVEPREDGELFF	TGCAGCGTGGAGCCCAGGGAAGACGGGGAGCTGTTTTTT
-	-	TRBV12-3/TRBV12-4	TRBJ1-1	CASSYEGFAEAFF	TGTGCCAGCAGTTATGAGGGGTTCGCTGAAGCTTTCTTT